The clone carrying this TCR beta chain was found a few times. Its antigen is unidentified. There are 15 residues in the CDR3. With V trimmed by 5 bases and J by 6 bases, 5 bases remained unmatched. Treatment indicated: approximately nine-day PBMC culture with coronavirus spike peptide pools or control peptides (ViraFEST assay). A negative selection step was used to isolate CD4+ T cells once culture had run for around 11 days. Sequencing of DNA taken from cultured CD4+ T cells relied on the Oncomine TCR Beta short-read assay. TCRdb re-called the PCR reads with MiXCR, one entry per CDR3 protein. The sample carries approximately 13,000 distinct CDR3 sequences, over 25% recorded once. The data stem from a study of vaccination and CD4 T cells after COVID-19.

This receptor was taken from a human donor with COVID-19. The V call is TRBV12-3 or TRBV12-4, the J call TRBJ1-5; 12 nucleotides agree with TRBD1. The specimen was cultured CD4+ T cells from blood. CDR3: CASSTGTGGGQPQHF. The CDR3 DNA is TGTGCCAGCAGTACCGGGACAGGGGGCGGTCAGCCCCAGCATTTT.